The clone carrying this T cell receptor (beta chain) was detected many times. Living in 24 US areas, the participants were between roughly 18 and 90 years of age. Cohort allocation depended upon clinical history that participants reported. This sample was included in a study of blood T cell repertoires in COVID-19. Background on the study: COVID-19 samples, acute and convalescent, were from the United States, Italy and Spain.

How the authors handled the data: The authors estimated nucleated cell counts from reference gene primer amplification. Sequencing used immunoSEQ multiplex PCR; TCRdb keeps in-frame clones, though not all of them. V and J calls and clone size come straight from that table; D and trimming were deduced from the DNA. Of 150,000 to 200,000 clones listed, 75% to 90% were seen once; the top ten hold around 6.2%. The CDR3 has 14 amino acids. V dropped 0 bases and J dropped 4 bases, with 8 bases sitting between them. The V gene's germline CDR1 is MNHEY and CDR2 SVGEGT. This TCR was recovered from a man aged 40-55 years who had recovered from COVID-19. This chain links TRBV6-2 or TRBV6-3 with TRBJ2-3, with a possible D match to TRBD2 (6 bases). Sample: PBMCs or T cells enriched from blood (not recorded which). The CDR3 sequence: CASSYSTGADTQYF. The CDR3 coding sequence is TGTGCCAGCAGTTACTCGACGGGGGCAGATACGCAGTATTTT.